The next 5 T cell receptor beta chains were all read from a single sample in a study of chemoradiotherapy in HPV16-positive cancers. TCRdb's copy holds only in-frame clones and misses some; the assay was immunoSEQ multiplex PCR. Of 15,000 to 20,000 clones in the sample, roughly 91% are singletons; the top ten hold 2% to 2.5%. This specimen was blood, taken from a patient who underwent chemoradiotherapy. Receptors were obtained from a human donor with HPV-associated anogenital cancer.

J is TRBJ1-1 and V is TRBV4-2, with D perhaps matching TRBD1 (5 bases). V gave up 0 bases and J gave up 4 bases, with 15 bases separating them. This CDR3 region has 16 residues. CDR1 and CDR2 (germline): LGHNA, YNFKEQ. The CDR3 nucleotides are TGTGCCAGCAGCCAAGATCGCGACACCCAGGGCACTGAAGCTTTCTTT. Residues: CASSQDRDTQGTEAFF.

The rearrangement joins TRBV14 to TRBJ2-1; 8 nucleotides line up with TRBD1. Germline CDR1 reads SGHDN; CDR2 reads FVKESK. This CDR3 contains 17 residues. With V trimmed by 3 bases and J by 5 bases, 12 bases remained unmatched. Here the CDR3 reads CASSHIPGQEMDNEQFF. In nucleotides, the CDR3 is TGTGCCAGCAGCCATATCCCGGGACAGGAAATGGACAATGAGCAGTTCTTC.

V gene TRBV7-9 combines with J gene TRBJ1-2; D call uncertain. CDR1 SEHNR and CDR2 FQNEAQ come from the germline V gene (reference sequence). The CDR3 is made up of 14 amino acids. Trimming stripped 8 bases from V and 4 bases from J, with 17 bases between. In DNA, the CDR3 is TGTGCCAGCGGAAACGTGAGGATGCTCTATGGCTACACCTTC. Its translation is CASGNVRMLYGYTF.

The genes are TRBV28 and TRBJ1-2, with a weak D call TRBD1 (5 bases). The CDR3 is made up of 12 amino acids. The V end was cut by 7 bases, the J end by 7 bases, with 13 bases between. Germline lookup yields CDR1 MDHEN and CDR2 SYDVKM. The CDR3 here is CASMGLYLGYTF. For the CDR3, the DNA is TGTGCCAGCATGGGGCTATACCTTGGCTACACCTTC.

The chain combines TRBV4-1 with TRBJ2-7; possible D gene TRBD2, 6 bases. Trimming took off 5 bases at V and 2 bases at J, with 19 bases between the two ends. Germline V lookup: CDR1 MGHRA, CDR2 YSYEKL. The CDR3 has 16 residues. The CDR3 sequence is CASSSFSRGAAYEQYF. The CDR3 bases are TGCGCCAGCAGCTCGTTTTCGCGCGGGGCCGCCTACGAGCAGTACTTC.